This T cell receptor beta chain was identified during a study of neurological immune-mediated disorders. PBMCs numbering 2 million and stored at -80 C yielded the unsorted libraries. The CDR3 consists of 15 residues. V lost 0 bases to trimming and J lost 6 bases, with 18 bases between them. Germline V CDR1 and CDR2: SQVTM, ANQGSEA. The authors made cDNA by 5'RACE with 10-nucleotide random UMIs. TCRdb re-called the 5' RACE reads with MiXCR, one entry per CDR3 protein. The sample includes approximately 86,000 distinct CDR3 sequences, 2% to 3% of them seen just once. Study results and caveats: The greatest TCR clonal expansion appeared in HTLV-1-associated myelopathy and the smallest, falling below healthy controls, in multiple sclerosis. One cluster of related CDR3 sequences contained, by phylogenetic grouping, the repertoires of 18 of 34 multiple sclerosis patients and formed a possible signature.

As for this clonotype: Its antigen is not identified.

The rearrangement joins TRBV29-1 to TRBJ2-7; the D is unclear. The clonotype comes from a woman aged 25-40 years with multiple sclerosis. The sequencing input was PBMCs. The CDR3 DNA follows: TGCAGCGTTGAAGATCAAGTCGGGTCCGAAGTCGAGCAGTACTTC. Amino acid sequence: CSVEDQVGSEVEQYF.